This TCR beta chain was recovered during a study of T-cell memory formation after mild COVID-19 (dated by TCRdb to the early 2020s). Turning to the overall study: TCR sequence clusters from the two donors were found to be largely donor specific. In two donors, T-cell clones that expanded and contracted after mild COVID-19 were followed by sequencing TCRalpha and TCRbeta repertoires longitudinally. The cohort was made up of two young adult volunteers, one female and one male, who were previously healthy. The research as a whole found: The study included only two mild cases, and larger cohorts that include severe cases with pre-infection samples were judged to be necessary. Some responding clones were detected in pre-infection memory, suggesting pre-existing cross-reactive memory T cells joined the SARS-CoV-2 response. Contracting CD4+ clones were located mainly in the CM and EM memory subsets, whereas CD8+ clones were found to be enriched in EMRA. From day 15 to 85, contracting clones showed balanced CD4/CD8 phenotypes, whereas a second wave of clones that expanded from day 15 to 37 leaned towards CD4+. The second-wave clones that peaked on day 37 were not confirmed to be SARS-CoV-2 specific.

These reads were obtained on an Illumina NovaSeq 6000. TCRalpha and TCRbeta cDNA libraries were built by 5'RACE with constant-segment primers, adding sample barcodes and unique molecular identifiers. Trizol reagent was used to extract RNA from every sample. Library amplification was performed in two PCR steps, and a second sample barcode and Illumina TruSeq adapters were introduced in the second step. Libraries were sequenced on an Illumina NovaSeq with 2 x 150 bp paired-end reads. The authors' pipeline ran thus. With migec v1.2.7, reads were demultiplexed and then collapsed into UMI-guided consensus sequences. Using mixcr v2.1.11, UMI consensuses were aligned to TRA and TRB V and J templates and then assembled into clonotypes. A clonotype was counted as expanded or contracted only when both edgeR and NoisET called the clonotype significant, with the noise models trained on biological replicates. For edgeR calls, a false discovery rate-adjusted p below 0.01 and a log2 fold-change threshold of 1 were applied. As an exploratory analysis of dynamics, max-normalized trajectories of the 1000 most abundant clonotypes were examined with PCA combined with hierarchical clustering. Each responding clone was given a CD4 or CD8 phenotype based on the CD4+ and CD8+ repertoires, which had been sequenced separately. The raw public data were reprocessed by TCRdb itself: fastp quality trimming at Q25, MiXCR clonotype calling, in-frame beta chains only. Rows are unified per CDR3 protein, each entry keeping the most common DNA and genes. The V and J calls come from TCRdb's annotation, not from the publication. Within this sample are more than 75,000 distinct CDR3 sequences, with 25% of them counted one time only. Of the sample, roughly 41% is held by the ten largest clones.

The CDR3 contains 14 residues, cysteine and phenylalanine counted. Here the CDR3 DNA is all that survives: 42 bases in frame from base 1. A distance of 8 bases separates the germline ends of V and J, which lose 5 bases and 0 bases respectively. CDR1 and CDR2 (SEHNR, FQNEAQ) derive from the germline V gene (reference sequence). With respect to this clonotype: Its antigen is still unknown. No much larger clone is present one base from it, and per-base qualities are unavailable.

PBMCs were isolated by Ficoll-Paque density gradient centrifugation. This clonotype was sampled from a man aged 18 to 30 who had mild COVID-19 (a few samples of this study predate the infection). The sample titles of this study are shuffled in the database, so cell type and time point are left out; the donor was told from shared clones. The rearranged segments are TRBV7-9 and TRBJ1-5, with the identity of the D gene unclear. Sequences were obtained from PBMCs or a T cell subset sorted from them (not recorded which). DNA sequence: TGTGCCAGCAGCGAAGGTTATAGCAATCAGCCCCAGCATTTT. This encodes CASSEGYSNQPQHF.